This T cell receptor (beta chain) was captured by sequencing in a study of T cells after yellow fever vaccination. Study observations and caveats: From the bulk population, abundant clonotypes could contaminate and appear within FACS-sorted repertoires. The secondary response was weaker, and its peak arrived faster, on day 5 versus 15.

UMIs were added to TCR cDNA along with a universal primer site when it was made by 5'RACE template switching. TCRdb recomputed calls from the 5' RACE reads with MiXCR, one row per CDR3 protein. The top ten clones hold about 14% of a sample with just under 600,000 distinct CDR3 sequences, roughly 12% of them seen once. Note on this clonotype: Its antigen is undetermined.

This receptor was taken from a man aged 30 to 45 who received the YFV17D yellow fever vaccine. The sample was PBMCs, taken on the day of the yellow fever booster vaccination.

The CDR3 here is CASSTTFSETQYF. The CDR3 DNA sequence: TGCGCCAGCAGCACTACATTCTCGGAGACCCAGTACTTC. The genes are TRBV5-1 and TRBJ2-5; D ambiguous. Germline V gene sequence: CDR1 SGHRS, CDR2 YFSETQ. This CDR3 is 13 amino acids long. The ends were cut back, 4 bases at V and 5 bases at J, with 12 bases in the middle.